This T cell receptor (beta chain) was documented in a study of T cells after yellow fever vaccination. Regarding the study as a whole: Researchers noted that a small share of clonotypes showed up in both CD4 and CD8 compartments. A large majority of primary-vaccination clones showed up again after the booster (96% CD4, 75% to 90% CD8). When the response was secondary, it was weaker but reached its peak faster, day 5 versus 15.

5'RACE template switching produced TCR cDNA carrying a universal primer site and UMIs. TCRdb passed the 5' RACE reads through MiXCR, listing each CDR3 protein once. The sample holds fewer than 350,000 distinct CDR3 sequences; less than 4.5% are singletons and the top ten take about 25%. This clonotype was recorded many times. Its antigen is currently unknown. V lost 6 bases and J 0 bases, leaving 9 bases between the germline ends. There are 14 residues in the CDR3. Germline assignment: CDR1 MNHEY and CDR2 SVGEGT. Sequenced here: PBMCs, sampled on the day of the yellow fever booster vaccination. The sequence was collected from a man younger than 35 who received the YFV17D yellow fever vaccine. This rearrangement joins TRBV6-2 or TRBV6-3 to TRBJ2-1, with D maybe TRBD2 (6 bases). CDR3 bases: TGTGCCAGCAGAAAAGCGGGCTCCTACAATGAGCAGTTCTTC. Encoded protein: CASRKAGSYNEQFF.